Shown below are 20 T cell receptor beta chains from a single sample sequenced in a study of shared clonotypes between healthy human individuals. TCRdb keeps only in-frame clones here, not all; method: immunoSEQ multiplex PCR. The sample records about 380,000 clones, approximately 97% being singletons. Material: memory CD8+ T cells sorted from blood. As to subset: CD45RO+ cells pooled with CCR7-negative TemRA cells. These receptor sequences come from a man aged 30 to 45 in good health.

This rearrangement joins TRBV4-1 to TRBJ1-1; maybe TRBD1 (6 bases). V lost 5 bases, J lost 4 bases, and 11 bases lay in between. CDR3 length: 13 residues. CDR1 is MGHRA and CDR2 is YSYEKL in the germline V gene. The CDR3 DNA follows: TGCGCCAGCAGCGGCGGCAGGGGCACTGAAGCTTTCTTT. Its protein is CASSGGRGTEAFF.

V gene TRBV28 combines with J gene TRBJ1-4; D ambiguous. This CDR3 is 15 amino acids long. V shed 5 bases and J shed 7 bases, with 17 bases lying between them. Germline-derived CDR1 and CDR2 are MDHEN and SYDVKM. The chain's CDR3 is CASSGVWGVGEKLFF. The CDR3 DNA follows: TGTGCCAGCAGTGGGGTATGGGGAGTGGGTGAAAAACTGTTTTTT.

In this sample, this clone turned up a few times. The chain recombines TRBV5-1 with TRBJ2-7; 12 bases agree with TRBD2. The CDR3 spans 19 residues. Germline V CDR1 and CDR2: SGHRS, YFSETQ. The junction had 10 bases not matched to a gene; V was cut back by 0 bases and J by 0 bases. The CDR3 DNA reads TGCGCCAGCAGCTTGGGGCACCCGGAGACTAGCGGGAGCTCCTACGAGCAGTACTTC. Protein product: CASSLGHPETSGSSYEQYF.

Remarks on this clone: Other DNA variants within this sample encode the same CDR3. The chain couples TRBV6-1 to TRBJ2-7; D gene unclear. Trimming pared 2 bases from V and 4 bases from J, leaving 6 bases between. The length of the CDR3 is 12 residues. The germline V gene has CDR1 MNHNS and CDR2 SASEGT. The CDR3 sequence is CASSEFPYEQYF. CDR3 bases: TGTGCCAGCAGTGAATTTCCGTACGAGCAGTACTTC.

The rearrangement links TRBV29-1 to TRBJ2-5, with D tentatively TRBD1 (6 bases). Germline CDR1 and CDR2: SQVTM and ANQGSEA. The CDR3 loop spans 11 amino acids. For the CDR3, the DNA is TGCAGAGTCTTGCAGGGGGAGACCCAGTACTTC. Protein product: CRVLQGETQYF.

A remark on this clone: Within the sample, other DNA sequences also encode this same CDR3. V and J are TRBV6-1 and TRBJ1-5, with D hard to call. Looked up from germline, CDR1 is MNHNS and CDR2 is SASEGT. Trimming shortened V by 7 bases and J by 0 bases, and 10 bases separated the two germline ends. CDR3 length: 14 residues. The CDR3 bases are TGTGCCAGCATCAAATTCGGTAGCAATCAGCCCCAGCATTTT. Protein: CASIKFGSNQPQHF.

The chain employs TRBV7-9 and TRBJ1-3; D not resolved. The CDR3 contains 13 residues. V lost 3 bases, J lost 4 bases, and 7 bases lay in between. The germline CDR1 and CDR2 sequences are SEHNR and FQNEAQ (reference sequence). CDR3 sequence (DNA): TGTGCCAGCAGCTTGACGCGCGGAAACACCATATATTTT. Translation: CASSLTRGNTIYF.

CDR3 sequence reads: CAISRKTSLTTDTQYF. The CDR3 region has the DNA TGTGCCATCAGCCGGAAGACTAGCCTCACCACAGATACGCAGTATTTT. The J gene is TRBJ2-3, the V gene TRBV10-3; 7 bases are shared with TRBD2. In germline, CDR1 is ENHRY, CDR2 SYGVKD. The V segment lost 6 bases and the J segment 2 bases; nucleotides outside the gene matches: 11. The CDR3 runs 16 residues.

This clone was seen a single time. The chain couples TRBV4-2 to TRBJ2-2; D remains ambiguous. CDR1 and CDR2 from the germline V gene are LGHNA and YNFKEQ. Deletions cut 5 bases from V and 4 bases from J, with 8 bases between. CDR3 length: 13 amino acids. The CDR3 loop is CASSSSVTGELFF. In nucleotides, the CDR3 is TGTGCCAGCAGCTCGTCGGTCACCGGGGAGCTGTTTTTT.

This rearrangement joins TRBV30 to TRBJ1-3; D gene ambiguous. Deletions cut 4 bases from V and 2 bases from J, with 15 bases between. Germline assignment: CDR1 GTSNPN and CDR2 SVGIG (reference sequence). CDR3 length: 15 residues. The CDR3 is CAWIVGRQTGNTIYF. As DNA, the CDR3 is TGTGCCTGGATCGTCGGCAGGCAGACTGGAAACACCATATATTTT.

This rearrangement joins TRBV29-1 to TRBJ1-2, with 9 bases that match TRBD1. V was pared by 4 bases and J by 7 bases, with 13 bases of the junction left unmatched. The V gene's germline CDR1 is SQVTM and CDR2 ANQGSEA. The CDR3 spans 15 residues. This CDR3 is CSVAPRPQGAGGYTF. CDR3 nucleotide sequence: TGCAGCGTTGCACCGCGCCCACAGGGGGCCGGTGGCTACACCTTC. The full variable domain, with the rest looked up from reference TRBV29-1 and TRBJ1-2, is SAVISQKPSRDICQRGTSLTIQCQVDSQVTMMFWYRQQPGQSLTLIATANQGSEATYESGFVIDKFPISRPNLTFSTLTVSNMSPEDSSIYLCSVAPRPQGAGGYTFGSGTRLTVV.

In its sample, this clone was seen once. The chain combines TRBV28 with TRBJ2-5, with a tentative D call TRBD1 (5 bases). The CDR3 is 13 amino acids. Trimming cost V 1 base and J 5 bases, with 8 bases left between them. The V gene's germline CDR1 is MDHEN and CDR2 SYDVKM. The chain's CDR3 is CASSLLGVETQYF. The CDR3, as DNA: TGTGCCAGCAGTTTATTAGGGGTCGAGACCCAGTACTTC.

This sequence joins TRBV7-2 and TRBJ1-4, with D uncertain. The CDR3 extends over 14 amino acids. The V gene lost 3 bases and the J gene lost 8 bases, with 13 bases spanning the gap. Germline CDR1 SGHTA, CDR2 FQGNSA. The CDR3 region has the DNA TGTGCCAGCAGCTTTTCGTCGAAGTGGGAAAAACTGTTTTTT. Translation: CASSFSSKWEKLFF. The full variable domain, its missing parts supplied by reference TRBV7-2 and TRBJ1-4, is GAGVSQSPSNKVTEKGKDVELRCDPISGHTALYWYRQSLGQGLEFLIYFQGNSAPDKSGLPSDRFSAERTGGSVSTLTIQRTQQEDSAVYLCASSFSSKWEKLFFGSGTQLSVL.

Concerning this clone itself: This same CDR3 is encoded by further DNA sequences in the sample. The rearrangement joins TRBV7-9 to TRBJ1-2; D is possibly TRBD1 (5 bases). The CDR3 runs to 13 residues. Germline CDR1 SEHNR, CDR2 FQNEAQ (reference sequence). V was trimmed by 2 bases and J by 2 bases, leaving 6 bases between them. The CDR3 nucleotides read TGTGCCAGCAGCTTACAGGGAAACTATGGCTACACCTTC. This gives the protein CASSLQGNYGYTF.

The J gene is TRBJ2-7, the V gene TRBV21-1. TRBV21-1 is listed as a pseudogene. The CDR3 consists of 15 residues. The CDR3 is CASSKGERTPYEQYF. CDR3 DNA: TGTGCCAGCAGCAAAGGTGAGCGGACACCCTACGAGCAGTACTTC.

The chain recombines TRBV11-3 with TRBJ2-1; D tentatively fits TRBD1 or TRBD2 (5 bases each). The CDR3 totals 14 residues. Germline V gene data show CDR1 as SGHNT and CDR2 as YENEEA. V shed 4 bases and J shed 6 bases, with 13 bases lying between them. This CDR3 is CASSYRDGANEQFF. The DNA for the CDR3 is TGTGCCAGCAGCTACCGGGACGGGGCCAATGAGCAGTTCTTC.

This chain links TRBV5-4 with TRBJ1-1; unclear D gene. The germline gives CDR1 SGHNT, CDR2 YYREEE (reference sequence). Trimming left V 4 bases short and J 3 bases short, with 10 bases between. There are 13 residues in the CDR3. In nucleotides, the CDR3 is TGTGCCAGCAGCGGTAATAGCTACACTGAAGCTTTCTTT. Its protein is CASSGNSYTEAFF. Looking up the rest from reference TRBV5-4 and TRBJ1-1 gives the full variable domain: ETGVTQSPTHLIKTRGQQVTLRCSSQSGHNTVSWYQQALGQGPQFIFQYYREEENGRGNFPPRFSGLQFPNYSSELNVNALELDDSALYLCASSGNSYTEAFFGQGTRLTVV.

V is TRBV10-1 and J is TRBJ2-3; possible D gene TRBD2, 6 bases. Germline CDR1 WNHNN, CDR2 SYGVQD (reference sequence). The CDR3 sequence is 16 residues long. V lost 2 bases and J 4 bases, leaving 16 bases between the germline ends. CDR3 DNA sequence: TGCGCCAGCAGTGAGGTCTCTCTAGCGAACCCAGATACGCAGTATTTT. Translating gives CASSEVSLANPDTQYF.

This clone has a single count. The V and J genes are TRBV4-1 and TRBJ2-3; tentatively, D is TRBD2 (6 bases). Germline-derived CDR1 and CDR2 are MGHRA and YSYEKL. CDR3 length: 17 residues. The V end was cut by 1 base, the J end by 2 bases, with 16 bases between. CDR3 amino acids: CASSQVGTRRSTDTQYF. CDR3 sequence (DNA): TGCGCCAGCAGCCAAGTCGGGACTCGACGATCCACAGATACGCAGTATTTT.

As to this clone: Other DNA sequences from this sample encode an identical CDR3 as well. The chain has TRBV19 and TRBJ1-1; no firm D call. Germline V lookup: CDR1 LNHDA, CDR2 SQIVND (reference sequence). This CDR3 region has 13 residues. V lost 1 base and J 2 bases, leaving 5 bases between the germline ends. The CDR3 nucleotides are TGTGCCAGTAGTATAGCCCAAAACACTGAAGCTTTCTTT. Residues: CASSIAQNTEAFF.